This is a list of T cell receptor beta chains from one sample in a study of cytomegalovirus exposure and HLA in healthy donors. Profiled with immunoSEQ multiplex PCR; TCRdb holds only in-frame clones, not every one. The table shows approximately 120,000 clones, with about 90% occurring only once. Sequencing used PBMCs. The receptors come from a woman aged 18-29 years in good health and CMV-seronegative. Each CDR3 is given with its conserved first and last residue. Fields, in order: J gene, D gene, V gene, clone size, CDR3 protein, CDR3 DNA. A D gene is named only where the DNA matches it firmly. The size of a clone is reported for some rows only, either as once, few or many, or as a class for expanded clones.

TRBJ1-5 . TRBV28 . CASSFQSPGGTQPQHF TGTGCCAGCAGTTTTCAGTCTCCCGGGGGAACTCAGCCCCAGCATTTT
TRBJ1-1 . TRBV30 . CAWARGRVTEAFF TGTGCCTGGGCCAGGGGTAGGGTCACTGAAGCTTTCTTT
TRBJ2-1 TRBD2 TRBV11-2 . CASSLGTSGTRSFTMNIF TGTGCCAGCAGCTTGGGAACTAGCGGGACCCGGTCCTTCACAATGAATATCTTC
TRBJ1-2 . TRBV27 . CASAGPYGYTF TGTGCCAGCGCGGGGCCCTATGGCTACACCTTC
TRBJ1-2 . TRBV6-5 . CASRGDTNYGYTF TGTGCCAGCAGGGGTGACACTAACTATGGCTACACCTTC
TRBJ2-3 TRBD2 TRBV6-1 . CASSVRTSGSTDTQYF TGTGCCAGCAGTGTAAGGACTAGCGGGAGCACAGATACGCAGTATTTT
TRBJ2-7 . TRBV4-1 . CASSQVYRVSYEQYF TGCGCCAGCAGCCAAGTATACAGGGTCTCCTACGAGCAGTACTTC
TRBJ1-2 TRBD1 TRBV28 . CATFTGGYGYTF TGTGCCACCTTTACAGGGGGCTATGGCTACACCTTC
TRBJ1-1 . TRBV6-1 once CASILRGTEAFF TGTGCCAGCATTCTGCGGGGCACTGAAGCTTTCTTT
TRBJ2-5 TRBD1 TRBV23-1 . CASSQSRGQRVRVWETQYF TGCGCCAGCAGTCAATCCCGGGGACAGCGTGTCCGTGTGTGGGAGACCCAGTACTTC
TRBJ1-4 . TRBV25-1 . CASSEFRGGSEKLFF TGTGCCAGCAGTGAATTTAGGGGCGGGAGTGAAAAACTGTTTTTT
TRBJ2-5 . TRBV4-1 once CASSLHIWGVTPSPETQYF TGCGCCAGCAGCCTACATATTTGGGGGGTCACGCCAAGCCCAGAGACCCAGTACTTC
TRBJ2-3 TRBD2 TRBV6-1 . CASSGLAGGPDTQYF TGTGCCAGCAGTGGACTAGCGGGGGGGCCAGATACGCAGTATTTT
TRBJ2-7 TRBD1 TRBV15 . CATSRVRGLLGEQYF TGTGCCACCAGCAGAGTTAGGGGGCTCCTCGGGGAGCAGTACTTC
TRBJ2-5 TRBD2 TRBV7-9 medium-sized CASSAQRLAGVSKTQYF TGTGCCAGCAGCGCACAAAGACTAGCGGGAGTGTCAAAGACCCAGTACTTC
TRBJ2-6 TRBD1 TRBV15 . CATGGRDREGSGANVLTF TGTGCCACCGGGGGGAGGGACAGGGAAGGTTCTGGGGCCAACGTCCTGACTTTC
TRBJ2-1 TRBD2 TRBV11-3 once CASSSAIAGTLGQNEQFF TGTGCCAGCAGCTCCGCCATAGCGGGGACTCTCGGTCAAAATGAGCAGTTCTTC
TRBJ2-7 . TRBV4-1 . CASSPGKNYEQYF TGCGCCAGCAGCCCAGGCAAAAACTACGAGCAGTACTTC
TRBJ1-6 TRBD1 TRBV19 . CASSIVEQGSLPLHF TGTGCCAGTAGTATAGTAGAACAGGGGTCCTTACCCCTCCACTTT
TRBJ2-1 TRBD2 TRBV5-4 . CASSSGGTRSRNEQFF TGTGCCAGCAGCTCTGGTGGGACTAGAAGTCGGAATGAGCAGTTCTTC
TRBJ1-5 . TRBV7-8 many CASSLASGNQPQHF TGTGCCAGCAGCTTAGCTTCAGGCAATCAGCCCCAGCATTTT
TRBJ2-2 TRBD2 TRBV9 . CASSVTRTSGRQGTGELFF TGTGCCAGCAGCGTAACACGTACTAGCGGGAGGCAGGGCACCGGGGAGCTGTTTTTT
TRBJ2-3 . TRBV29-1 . CSAMKHTGRPDTQYF TGCAGCGCTATGAAACACACAGGACGACCAGATACGCAGTATTTT
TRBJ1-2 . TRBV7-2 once CASSLAMGGWGGYTF TGTGCCAGCAGCTTAGCGATGGGAGGGTGGGGTGGCTACACCTTC
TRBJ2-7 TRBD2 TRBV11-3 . CASSSPPGLAGGSVYEQYF TGTGCCAGCAGCTCGCCACCGGGACTAGCGGGAGGATCGGTGTACGAGCAGTACTTC
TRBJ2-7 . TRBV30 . CAWSVRRGKQYF TGTGCCTGGAGTGTACGAAGGGGCAAGCAGTACTTC
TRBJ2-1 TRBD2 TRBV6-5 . CASSSSGIGYNEQFF TGTGCCAGCAGTTCTAGCGGGATCGGCTACAATGAGCAGTTCTTC
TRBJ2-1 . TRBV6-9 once CASSYGGHQFF TGTGCCAGCAGTTATGGGGGACATCAGTTCTTC
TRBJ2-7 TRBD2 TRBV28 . CASSRTGTSGNDF TGTGCCAGCAGCCGGACCGGGACTAGCGGGAACGACTTC
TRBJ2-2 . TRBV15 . CATQDSGYAGELFF TGTGCCACCCAGGATAGCGGATACGCCGGGGAGCTGTTTTTT
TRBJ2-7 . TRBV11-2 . CASNLPNSVLSYEQYF TGTGCCAGCAACCTCCCGAACTCGGTTCTCTCCTACGAGCAGTACTTC
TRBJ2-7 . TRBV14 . CASSQGTTSLYEQYF TGTGCCAGCAGCCAAGGGACTACTTCCCTCTACGAGCAGTACTTC
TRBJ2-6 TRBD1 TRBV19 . CASRGSGANVLTF TGTGCCAGCAGGGGGTCTGGGGCCAACGTCCTGACTTTC
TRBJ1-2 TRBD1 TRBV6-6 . CASSSTIGGPNGYTF TGTGCCAGCAGTAGCACTATAGGGGGCCCAAATGGCTACACCTTC
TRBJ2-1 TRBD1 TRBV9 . CASSTYRGSYNEQFF TGTGCCAGCAGCACATACAGGGGCTCCTACAATGAGCAGTTCTTC
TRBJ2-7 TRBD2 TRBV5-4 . CASSARDYGGFYEQYF TGTGCCAGCAGCGCAAGGGACTACGGGGGGTTCTACGAGCAGTACTTC
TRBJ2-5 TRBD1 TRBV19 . CASSTRQGAETQYF TGTGCCAGTAGTACCCGACAGGGCGCAGAGACCCAGTACTTC
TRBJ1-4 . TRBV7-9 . CASSWSLEKLFF TGTGCCAGCAGCTGGAGTCTGGAAAAACTGTTTTTT
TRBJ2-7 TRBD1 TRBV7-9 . CASSSGQGGSYEQYF TGTGCCAGCAGCTCTGGACAGGGTGGGTCCTACGAGCAGTACTTC
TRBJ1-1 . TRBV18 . CASSRDKNTEAFF TGTGCCAGCTCACGGGACAAGAACACTGAAGCTTTCTTT
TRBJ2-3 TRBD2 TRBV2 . CAGGLAGAIGDTQYF TGTGCCGGGGGACTAGCGGGGGCCATCGGAGATACGCAGTATTTT
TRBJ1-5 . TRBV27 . CASSLFWGRQPQHF TGTGCCAGCAGTTTATTTTGGGGGCGTCAGCCCCAGCATTTT
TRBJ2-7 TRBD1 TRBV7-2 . CASSFRQGSHEQYF TGTGCCAGCAGCTTTCGACAGGGATCCCACGAGCAGTACTTC
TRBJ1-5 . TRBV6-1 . CASSTGFWDQPQHF TGTGCCAGCAGTACAGGGTTTTGGGATCAGCCCCAGCATTTT
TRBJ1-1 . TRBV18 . CASSPRSGEAFF TGTGCCAGCTCACCAAGGTCCGGGGAGGCTTTCTTT
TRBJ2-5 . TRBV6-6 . CASSYGRIETQYF TGTGCCAGCAGTTACGGCAGGATAGAGACCCAGTACTTC
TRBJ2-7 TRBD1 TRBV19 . CASRLPGQGKVYEQYF TGTGCCAGTAGGCTTCCGGGACAGGGGAAAGTCTACGAGCAGTACTTC
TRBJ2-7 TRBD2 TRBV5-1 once CASRLSGTRIGEQYF TGCGCCAGCAGACTTTCCGGGACTAGGATCGGCGAGCAGTACTTC
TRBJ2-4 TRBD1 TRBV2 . CASIPKGATPVLAKNIQYF TGTGCCAGCATCCCTAAGGGGGCGACCCCGGTACTAGCCAAAAACATTCAGTACTTC
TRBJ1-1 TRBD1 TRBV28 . CASSPEQGARTEAFF TGTGCCAGCAGTCCGGAACAGGGGGCGCGTACTGAAGCTTTCTTT
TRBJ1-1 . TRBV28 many CASSPSLRNFAFF TGTGCCAGCAGTCCGTCCCTCAGGAATTTCGCTTTCTTT
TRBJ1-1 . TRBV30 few CAWSAGLNTEAFF TGTGCCTGGAGTGCGGGTTTGAACACTGAAGCTTTCTTT
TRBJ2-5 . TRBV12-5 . CASGPGLPGTQYF TGTGCTAGTGGCCCAGGCCTCCCAGGGACCCAGTACTTC
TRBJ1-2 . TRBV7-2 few CASSWGANYGYTF TGTGCCAGCAGCTGGGGGGCTAACTATGGCTACACCTTC
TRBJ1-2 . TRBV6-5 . CASSQGAAGYTF TGTGCCAGCTCCCAAGGGGCGGCTGGCTACACCTTC
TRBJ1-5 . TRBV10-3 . CAISEGRGTNQPQHF TGTGCCATCAGTGAAGGGAGGGGGACAAATCAGCCCCAGCATTTT